Presented here are 17 T cell receptor beta chains from one specimen sequenced in a study of Ad26.COV2.S vaccination and SARS-CoV-2 variants. Treatment described: roughly 20 received Ad26.COV2.S at low or high dose, single or two shots; about 5 received placebo; per-sample allocation not given. Material that was analyzed had been drawn on day 63 after the first vaccine or placebo injection. This table comes from immunoSEQ multiplex PCR, and its TCRdb copy is limited to in-frame clones, with some not included. The table lists roughly 350,000 clones, roughly 89% of them singletons. The sample was peripheral blood, taken in a trial of Ad26.COV2.S vaccine versus placebo. All receptors come from a person aged 18-65 years who received the Ad26.COV2.S COVID-19 vaccine or a placebo.

The chain recombines TRBV6-2 or TRBV6-3 with TRBJ1-6, with no clear D. Trimming removed 6 bases at V and 6 bases at J, with 12 bases between. The CDR3 spans 14 residues. CDR1 and CDR2 from the germline V gene are MNHEY and SVGEGT. The CDR3 loop is CASSSSGPNSPLHF. The CDR3 coding sequence is TGTGCCAGCAGCTCCAGTGGCCCTAATTCACCCCTCCACTTT.

This rearrangement joins TRBV15 to TRBJ2-5; 8 bases agree with TRBD2. The CDR3 length is 20 residues. CDR1 and CDR2 from the germline V gene are LNHNV and YYDKDF (reference sequence). The ends lost 1 base at V and 5 bases at J; junction bases unmatched: 21. The CDR3 DNA is TGTGCCACCAGCAGAGTACCGGGGGGGGCCAATGTATGGGCCTCGGAGACCCAGTACTTC. Its protein is CATSRVPGGANVWASETQYF. Variable domain in full (rest from reference TRBV15 and TRBJ2-5): DAMVIQNPRYQVTQFGKPVTLSCSQTLNHNVMYWYQQKSSQAPKLLFHYYDKDFNNEADTPDNFQSRRPNTSFCFLDIRSPGLGDTAMYLCATSRVPGGANVWASETQYFGPGTRLLVL.

V is TRBV3-1 (or the pseudogene TRBV3-2) and J is TRBJ1-3; TRBD1 is a possible D gene (5 bases). Germline-derived CDR1 and CDR2 are LGHDT and YNNKEL (reference sequence). CDR3 length: 17 amino acids. Trimming cost V 3 bases and J 0 bases, with 15 bases left between them. DNA for the CDR3: TGTGCCAGCAGCCAGGGATGGCAGGGTTTCTCTGGAAACACCATATATTTT. It codes for CASSQGWQGFSGNTIYF.

V is TRBV5-1 and J is TRBJ2-7; 8 nucleotides line up with TRBD2. Germline V lookup: CDR1 SGHRS, CDR2 YFSETQ. The CDR3 runs 16 residues. V shed 4 bases, J shed 0 bases, and the junction held 9 bases outside the gene matches. The CDR3 region is CASSRSVAGSSYEQYF. The CDR3 DNA reads TGCGCCAGCAGCCGTAGCGTAGCGGGGAGCTCCTACGAGCAGTACTTC. Based on the CDR3 plus reference TRBV5-1 and TRBJ2-7, the full variable domain is KAGVTQTPRYLIKTRGQQVTLSCSPISGHRSVSWYQQTPGQGLQFLFEYFSETQRNKGNFPGRFSGRQFSNSRSEMNVSTLELGDSALYLCASSRSVAGSSYEQYFGPGTRLTVT.

CDR3: CASSLDRDNSPLHF. DNA for the CDR3: TGTGCCAGCAGCTTGGACAGGGATAATTCACCCCTCCACTTT. The chain uses TRBV5-4 and TRBJ1-6; TRBD1 might be the D (6 bases). V shed 0 bases and J shed 5 bases, with 6 bases lying between them. The CDR3 covers 14 residues. Germline values: CDR1 SGHNT, CDR2 YYREEE (reference sequence).

The J gene is TRBJ2-7, the V gene TRBV2; D gene uncertain. Germline V lookup: CDR1 SNHLY, CDR2 FYNNEI. The CDR3 loop spans 15 amino acids. The V end lost 1 base, the J end lost 3 bases, and 13 bases lay between the germline ends. CDR3 sequence reads: CASSEEITPLYEQYF. The CDR3 DNA follows: TGTGCCAGCAGTGAAGAAATTACCCCTCTCTACGAGCAGTACTTC.

J is TRBJ2-5 and V is TRBV14; D not certain. In germline, CDR1 is SGHDN, CDR2 FVKESK. With 1 base removed from V and 5 bases from J, the gap between germline ends came to 17 bases. CDR3 length equals 16 residues. CDR3 in amino acids: CASSQGGATSVETQYF. The CDR3 DNA is TGTGCCAGCAGCCAAGGTGGAGCTACCTCGGTCGAGACCCAGTACTTC.

The count of this clone is one. The V call is TRBV7-6, the J call TRBJ1-3; TRBD1 is a possible D gene (5 bases). Trimming pared 1 base from V and 2 bases from J, leaving 15 bases between. This CDR3 has 17 residues. CDR1 is SGHVS, CDR2 FNYEAQ, per germline. CDR3 nucleotide sequence: TGTGCCAGCAGCTTAGGGGCAGGGCCGGGCCCTGGAAACACCATATATTTT. This encodes CASSLGAGPGPGNTIYF.

V is TRBV7-8 and J is TRBJ2-7, with a tentative D call TRBD2 (5 bases). This CDR3 has 15 amino acids. CDR1 SGHVS and CDR2 FQNEAQ come from the germline V gene. The V and J ends lost 5 bases and 0 bases respectively, with 14 bases between them. For the CDR3, the DNA is TGTGCCAGCAGCACGCGTCTAGCCAACTCCTACGAGCAGTACTTC. Translated, it gives CASSTRLANSYEQYF.

This clone was observed many times. The CDR3 DNA is TGTGCCAGCAGCTTACAGAGGAACACTGAAGCTTTCTTT. Translating gives CASSLQRNTEAFF. The genes are TRBV7-2 and TRBJ1-1; D unresolved. From germline, CDR1 is SGHTA and CDR2 FQGNSA. The V end was cut by 2 bases, the J end by 1 base, with 5 bases between. The CDR3 is 13 residues long.

V is TRBV6-2 or TRBV6-3 and J is TRBJ1-3; 7 positions match TRBD1. V trimming: 4 bases; J trimming: 3 bases; junction bases outside the gene matches: 6. The length of the CDR3 is 15 residues. Per germline, CDR1 MNHEY and CDR2 SVGEGT. CDR3 DNA: TGTGCCAGCAGTTCACGGACAGGTGGTGGAAACACCATATATTTT. It yields the protein CASSSRTGGGNTIYF.

The chain is built from TRBV3-1 (or the pseudogene TRBV3-2) and TRBJ1-1; the D gene is possibly TRBD1 (5 bases). CDR1 is LGHDT, CDR2 YNNKEL, per germline (reference sequence). Trimming took off 0 bases at V and 3 bases at J, with 14 bases between the two ends. The CDR3 spans 16 residues. In DNA, the CDR3 is TGTGCCAGCAGCCAAGATCGGGCGGTGGGGGACACTGAAGCTTTCTTT. Its protein is CASSQDRAVGDTEAFF.

The chain has TRBV5-4 and TRBJ2-7; D gene uncertain. V lost 0 bases, J lost 3 bases, and 10 bases lay in between. CDR3 size: 14 residues. Germline CDR1 is SGHNT and CDR2 is YYREEE (reference sequence). CDR3 sequence reads: CASSLDGSYYEQYF. CDR3 DNA: TGTGCCAGCAGCTTGGACGGTTCATACTACGAGCAGTACTTC. Full variable domain (remainder filled in from reference TRBV5-4 and TRBJ2-7): ETGVTQSPTHLIKTRGQQVTLRCSSQSGHNTVSWYQQALGQGPQFIFQYYREEENGRGNFPPRFSGLQFPNYSSELNVNALELDDSALYLCASSLDGSYYEQYFGPGTRLTVT.

The chain uses TRBV5-6 and TRBJ2-4; no definite D call. Deletions cut 4 bases from V and 0 bases from J, with 11 bases between. There are 15 residues in the CDR3. Germline V lookup: CDR1 SGHDT, CDR2 YYEEEE. CDR3 bases: TGTGCCAGCAGCCCCACCGGGCTAGCCAAAAACATTCAGTACTTC. It encodes CASSPTGLAKNIQYF. Variable domain in full (rest from reference TRBV5-6 and TRBJ2-4): DAGVTQSPTHLIKTRGQQVTLRCSPKSGHDTVSWYQQALGQGPQFIFQYYEEEERQRGNFPDRFSGHQFPNYSSELNVNALLLGDSALYLCASSPTGLAKNIQYFGAGTRLSVL.

This chain joins TRBV6-1 and TRBJ2-1; 8 positions agree with TRBD2. The CDR3 loop spans 15 amino acids. V was pared by 1 base and J by 7 bases, with 6 bases of the junction left unmatched. Germline CDR1 is MNHNS and CDR2 is SASEGT. The chain's CDR3 is CASSEGGLVSNEQFF. CDR3 in DNA: TGTGCCAGCAGTGAAGGGGGACTAGTTTCTAATGAGCAGTTCTTC.

The rearrangement links TRBV24-1 to TRBJ2-1, with D tentatively TRBD2 (5 bases). V shed 8 bases and J shed 9 bases, with 10 bases lying between them. Germline V CDR1 and CDR2: KGHDR, SFDVKD. The CDR3 is made up of 11 amino acids. CDR3 DNA: TGTGCCACCAAGTATGGAGGTGAGCAGTTCTTC. Translation: CATKYGGEQFF.

This clone occurred once. The J gene is TRBJ1-4, the V gene TRBV21-1; no check of the table's D call, TRBD1, against the DNA was made. TRBV21-1 is a pseudogene segment. The CDR3 has 19 residues. CDR3 nucleotide sequence: TGTGCCAGCAGGCCCCGGGACAGGGTTTACCCGGGGGCTAATGAAAAACTGTTTTTT. Encoded protein: CASRPRDRVYPGANEKLFF.